One and the same sample provided the 18 T cell receptor beta chains below, sequenced in a study of regulatory T cells in long-lasting Graves disease. Relying on iRepertoire HTBI primers and Arm-PCR of CDR3 regions, the team built TCR beta libraries. Each CDR3 protein gets one entry after TCRdb re-called the multiplex PCR reads with MiXCR. This table holds a few hundred thousand distinct CDR3 sequences, roughly 23% found once. Time point meaning: persistent/refractory GD, antithyroid drugs over 5 years with positive TRAb. PBMC RNA was the source of the TCR library. The specimen was peripheral blood mononuclear cells (PBMCs), collected when the disease was refractory, from a patient treated with antithyroid drugs. Every receptor here comes from a woman between 40 and 50 years old with Graves disease.

The gene calls are TRBV7-2 and TRBJ1-1; 9 bases line up with TRBD1. The CDR3 covers 18 residues. The trim removed 5 bases at V and 5 bases at J, leaving 18 bases unmatched. The germline V gene encodes CDR1 SGHTA and CDR2 FQGNSA. The CDR3 region is CASSPRRSQGAILTEAFF. The CDR3 nucleotides read TGTGCCAGCAGCCCAAGGCGGTCACAGGGGGCGATTTTGACTGAAGCTTTCTTT. The variable domain in full, completed from reference TRBV7-2 and TRBJ1-1, reads GAGVSQSPSNKVTEKGKDVELRCDPISGHTALYWYRQSLGQGLEFLIYFQGNSAPDKSGLPSDRFSAERTGGSVSTLTIQRTQQEDSAVYLCASSPRRSQGAILTEAFFGQGTRLTVV.

This clonotype was observed a handful of times. This rearrangement joins TRBV7-9 to TRBJ2-2; D is ambiguous. Germline V CDR1 and CDR2: SEHNR, FQNEAQ (reference sequence). The CDR3 has 14 amino acids. V lost 7 bases and J 4 bases, leaving 13 bases between the germline ends. CDR3 sequence (DNA): TGTGCCAGCACTCTAAGGTCCGTCACCGGGGAGCTGTTTTTT. It codes for CASTLRSVTGELFF.

In its sample, this clonotype was seen many times. This sequence joins TRBV5-1 and TRBJ1-2; D is perhaps TRBD1 (6 bases). This CDR3 is 14 amino acids long. The V end lost 0 bases, the J end lost 2 bases, and 8 bases lay between the germline ends. CDR1 is SGHRS, CDR2 YFSETQ, per germline. The CDR3 sequence is CASSLGDINYGYTF. CDR3 DNA sequence: TGCGCCAGCAGCTTGGGGGACATCAACTATGGCTACACCTTC. Variable domain in full (rest from reference TRBV5-1 and TRBJ1-2): KAGVTQTPRYLIKTRGQQVTLSCSPISGHRSVSWYQQTPGQGLQFLFEYFSETQRNKGNFPGRFSGRQFSNSRSEMNVSTLELGDSALYLCASSLGDINYGYTFGSGTRLTVV.

Notes on this clonotype: A much larger clonotype is one base distant, so this may be a read error. The rearrangement links TRBV28 to TRBJ1-5; D is ambiguous. Germline values: CDR1 MDHEN, CDR2 SYDVKM. V was trimmed by 3 bases and J by 3 bases, leaving 12 bases between them. The CDR3 contains 15 residues. The CDR3 spells CASSLRVQVNQPQHF. CDR3 nucleotide sequence: TGTGCCAGCAGTTTGCGGGTGCAGGTCAATCAGCCCCAGCATTTT.

V is TRBV20-1 and J is TRBJ2-7; 7 bases are shared with TRBD1. The CDR3 is 15 residues long. J gave up 1 base and V 6 bases, and 12 bases lay outside the gene matches. Germline V CDR1 and CDR2: DFQATT, SNEGSKA (reference sequence). The DNA of the CDR3 is TGCAGTGCCATTGTGGGACAGTCGGCGTCCTACGAGCAGTACTTC. Protein product: CSAIVGQSASYEQYF.

The chain combines TRBV20-1 with TRBJ1-1; D unclear. This CDR3 spans 13 amino acids. Trimming cost V 5 bases and J 0 bases, with 10 bases left between them. Germline V CDR1 and CDR2: DFQATT, SNEGSKA (reference sequence). The CDR3 DNA reads as TGCAGTGCTCACGACAAAATGAACACTGAAGCTTTCTTT. This codes for CSAHDKMNTEAFF.

With respect to this clonotype: One base separates it from a far larger clone, so it is likely a read error. This chain links TRBV12-3 or TRBV12-4 with TRBJ1-1; a weak D match, TRBD1 (6 bases). Trimming cost V 8 bases and J 2 bases, with 21 bases left between them. This CDR3 has 16 amino acids. CDR3 residues: CASQTARGRGNTEAFF. Written as DNA, the CDR3 is TGTGCCAGCCAAACTGCCAGGGGACGGGGTAACACTGAAGCTTTCTTT.

In this sample, this clonotype turned up a few times. This may come from a read error, since a much larger clone is one base off. The chain employs TRBV29-1 and TRBJ2-5; TRBD2 agrees at 7 bases. CDR1 and CDR2 from the germline V gene are SQVTM and ANQGSEA. The CDR3 loop spans 16 amino acids. CDR3 sequence (DNA): TGCAGCGTTGCCTTGGGCCTACTAGCGAATCAAGAGACCCAGCACTTC. It encodes CSVALGLLANQETQHF. The full variable domain, completed using reference TRBV29-1 and TRBJ2-5, is SAVISQKPSRDICQRGTSLTIQCQVDSQVTMMFWYRQQPGQSLTLIATANQGSEATYESGFVIDKFPISRPNLTFSTLTVSNMSPEDSSIYLCSVALGLLANQETQHFGPGTRLLVL.

This clonotype was counted at least ten times. J is TRBJ1-1 and V is TRBV5-5; D is possibly TRBD1 (5 bases). The CDR3 has 13 residues. Germline V gene lookup returns CDR1 SGHKS and CDR2 YYEKEE (reference sequence). The V end lost 1 base, the J end lost 7 bases, and 11 bases lay between the germline ends. In DNA, the CDR3 is TGTGCCAGCAGCTTGCGACAGTTTAGTGAAGCTTTCTTT. Its translation: CASSLRQFSEAFF.

This chain uses TRBV2 with TRBJ1-3; D not resolved. This CDR3 has 12 amino acids. Germline CDR1 is SNHLY and CDR2 is FYNNEI. The ends were cut back, 3 bases at V and 3 bases at J, with 3 bases in the middle. The CDR3 loop reads CASSDLGNTIYF. CDR3 bases: TGTGCCAGCAGTGATCTTGGAAACACCATATATTTT.

This clonotype was seen at least ten times. The genes are TRBV28 and TRBJ2-2; 10 bases are shared with TRBD2. Germline V CDR1 and CDR2: MDHEN, SYDVKM. The CDR3 has 16 residues. Trimming cost V 7 bases and J 4 bases; bases outside gene matches: 9. The CDR3, as DNA: TGTGCCAGCAAGGCTAGCGGGAGAGGGAGCACCGGGGAGCTGTTTTTT. It codes for CASKASGRGSTGELFF.

The rearrangement joins TRBV6-5 to TRBJ2-2; the match to TRBD2 covers 9 bases. The CDR3 length is 13 residues. Looked up from germline, CDR1 is MNHEY and CDR2 is SVGAGI. J gave up 7 bases and V 4 bases, and 1 base lay outside the gene matches. DNA of the CDR3: TGTGCCAGCAGTTCGCGGGAGGGCGGGGAGCTGTTTTTT. Translation: CASSSREGGELFF.

This chain joins TRBV7-9 and TRBJ1-2; D possibly corresponds to TRBD1 (6 bases). Germline CDR1 reads SEHNR; CDR2 reads FQNEAQ (reference sequence). Trimming removed 5 bases from V and 5 bases from J, with 24 bases in between. The CDR3 extends over 17 amino acids. The CDR3 bases are TGTGCCAGCAGCCCCTTGGACAGAACCTTTGCGGGATATGGCTACACCTTC. It translates to CASSPLDRTFAGYGYTF.

In this sample, this clonotype turned up many times. The CDR3 loop is CASSFDRSRNGYTF. The CDR3 nucleotides are TGTGCCAGCAGTTTCGACAGGTCTCGTAATGGCTACACCTTC. The chain uses TRBV28 and TRBJ1-2; a weak D match, TRBD1 (6 bases). Trimming pared 3 bases from V and 6 bases from J, leaving 14 bases between. CDR3 length: 14 residues. Germline CDR1 and CDR2: MDHEN and SYDVKM.

This clonotype was seen at least ten times. The chain links TRBV19 to TRBJ1-5; D gene ambiguous. With 5 bases removed from V and 3 bases from J, the gap between germline ends came to 11 bases. Looked up from germline, CDR1 is LNHDA and CDR2 is SQIVND (reference sequence). CDR3 size: 14 residues. The chain's CDR3 is CASSPPSFNQPQHF. The CDR3 bases are TGTGCCAGTAGTCCCCCCAGTTTCAATCAGCCCCAGCATTTT.

This clonotype came up many times. The V gene is TRBV11-2, the J gene TRBJ2-7; a possible D gene is TRBD2 (6 bases). Germline CDR1 reads SGHAT; CDR2 reads FQNNGV. The V gene lost 4 bases and the J gene lost 0 bases, with 13 bases spanning the gap. CDR3 size: 15 residues. In DNA form, the CDR3 reads TGTGCCAGCAGCTCAAATTTCGGGAGCTCCTACGAGCAGTACTTC. Residues: CASSSNFGSSYEQYF.

This clonotype was seen more than once but under ten times. The V call is TRBV5-1, the J call TRBJ1-1, with D uncertain. The CDR3 runs to 15 residues. V lost 0 bases to trimming and J lost 2 bases, with 11 bases between them. Germline assignment: CDR1 SGHRS and CDR2 YFSETQ. For the CDR3, the DNA is TGCGCCAGCAGCTTGGTCGAAGCCGTCAACACTGAAGCTTTCTTT. It yields the protein CASSLVEAVNTEAFF.

The genes are TRBV9 and TRBJ2-2, with D perhaps matching TRBD1 (6 bases). Trimming stripped 4 bases from V and 5 bases from J, with 21 bases between. Germline CDR1 is SGDLS and CDR2 is YYNGEE. This CDR3 spans 17 amino acids. This chain's CDR3 is CASSITFLLQGTGELFF. Written as DNA, the CDR3 is TGTGCCAGCAGCATCACATTCCTATTACAGGGAACCGGGGAGCTGTTTTTT.